The 3 T cell receptor beta chains below all came from one sample that was sequenced in a study of PD-1 blockade in classical Hodgkin lymphoma. Clones were sequenced by immunoSEQ multiplex PCR, and TCRdb holds only the in-frame ones, with some missing. The table includes roughly 61,000 clones, 85% to 90% detected once. All patients relapsed after autologous stem cell transplantation, and brentuximab vedotin exposure varied. The source was peripheral blood mononuclear cells (PBMCs), collected at baseline. The receptors were gathered from a human donor with classical Hodgkin lymphoma.

This clone has a handful of counts. The rearrangement uses TRBV18 and TRBJ1-4; D remains ambiguous. The CDR3 is 15 amino acids. The V end was cut by 6 bases, the J end by 5 bases, with 16 bases between. Germline lookup yields CDR1 KGHSH and CDR2 LQKENI. This CDR3 reads CASSPRSGSNEKLFF. CDR3 DNA: TGTGCCAGCTCCCCCAGATCGGGTAGCAATGAAAAACTGTTTTTT.

The chain couples TRBV5-1 to TRBJ2-7; D gene unclear. Trimming took 4 bases from V and 4 from J, leaving 12 bases between them. This CDR3 comprises 13 residues. Per germline, CDR1 SGHRS and CDR2 YFSETQ. CDR3 region: CASSLPNSYEQYF. In DNA form, the CDR3 reads TGCGCCAGCAGCCTTCCGAATTCTTACGAGCAGTACTTC.

The rearrangement joins TRBV5-1 to TRBJ1-4, with D possibly TRBD1 on 5 matching bases. CDR1 and CDR2 from the germline V gene are SGHRS and YFSETQ. CDR3 length equals 14 residues. V was cut by 4 bases and J by 8 bases, with 15 bases left in between. CDR3 in DNA: TGCGCCAGCAGCCCTGGTCGGGGGGACGAAAAACTGTTTTTT. Its translation is CASSPGRGDEKLFF.